Listed here are 17 T cell receptor beta chains from one sample, sequenced in a study of shared clonotypes between healthy human individuals (dated by TCRdb to 2018 to 2021). Library prep was done by the immunoSEQ multiplex PCR assay. TCRdb stores this immuneACCESS table with in-frame sequences only. Part of the clones is absent; in the studies checked, under half of the shortfall reflects unresolved V genes, and no reason is known for the rest. The sample table holds approximately 2,300,000 clones, of which 85% to 95% were seen once. The ten top clones hold approximately 0.4% of the sample. Source material: naive CD4+ T cells from PBMCs. The cell subset or site label corresponds to: CD45RA+ positively selected. These receptors were collected from a young man in good health. Some clones in this sample may be carry-over from other donors' samples.

This clone has just one count. The rearrangement joins TRBV18 to TRBJ2-1; 11 nucleotides line up with TRBD2. Germline lookup yields CDR1 KGHSH and CDR2 LQKENI. V lost 6 bases and J lost 7; bases outside the gene matches: 5. CDR3 size: 14 residues. CDR3 sequence (DNA): TGTGCCAGCTCTATAGCGGGAGGGCCTAATGAGCAGTTCTTC. This translates into CASSIAGGPNEQFF.

The gene calls are TRBV25-1 and TRBJ2-7; TRBD1 agrees at 7 bases. The CDR3 extends over 13 amino acids. V lost 4 bases to trimming and J lost 2 bases; unmatched junction nucleotides: 2. CDR1 is MGHDK, CDR2 SYGVNS, per germline. CDR3 sequence (DNA): TGTGCCAGCAGTGGGGACAGTCCCTACGAGCAGTACTTC. Protein product: CASSGDSPYEQYF.

V and J are TRBV28 and TRBJ2-7, with TRBD1 matching 8 bases. CDR3 length: 14 amino acids. Germline CDR1 MDHEN, CDR2 SYDVKM. J lost 4 bases, V lost 6 bases, and 8 bases had no gene match. The DNA of the CDR3 is TGTGCCAGCAGGCGACGGACAGGGAAGTACGAGCAGTACTTC. It translates to CASRRRTGKYEQYF.

The CDR3 nucleotides read TGTGCCAGCAGCTCCGCGACAGGGGATCAAGAGACCCAGTACTTC. Translating it yields CASSSATGDQETQYF. The chain uses TRBV7-3 and TRBJ2-5; 8 bases map to TRBD1. From germline, CDR1 is SGHTA and CDR2 FQGTGA. After removal of 4 bases from V and 2 bases from J, the junction contained 6 bases not matched to a gene. The CDR3 extends over 15 amino acids.

J is TRBJ1-3 and V is TRBV28, with D hard to call. The CDR3 consists of 16 residues. V gave up 5 bases and J gave up 0 bases, with 14 bases separating them. Germline V gene lookup returns CDR1 MDHEN and CDR2 SYDVKM. The CDR3 here is CASSPPGLRSGNTIYF. DNA for the CDR3: TGTGCCAGCAGTCCGCCGGGTCTACGCTCTGGAAACACCATATATTTT.

The genes are TRBV5-1 and TRBJ1-2; a weak D match, TRBD1 (5 bases). The V gene lost 4 bases and the J gene lost 7 bases, with 17 bases spanning the gap. In germline, CDR1 is SGHRS, CDR2 YFSETQ. The CDR3 consists of 14 residues. The CDR3 DNA sequence: TGCGCCAGCAGCCTCGGGACGCCCGGGGGTGGCTACACCTTC. Protein: CASSLGTPGGGYTF.

This chain uses TRBV19 with TRBJ2-1; possibly TRBD1 for D (6 bases). V shed 5 bases and J shed 6 bases, with 14 bases lying between them. Germline CDR1 and CDR2: LNHDA and SQIVND (reference sequence). The CDR3 length is 14 residues. The CDR3 region is CASSYGTTVNEQFF. CDR3 sequence (DNA): TGTGCCAGTAGTTACGGGACAACAGTCAATGAGCAGTTCTTC.

The chain couples TRBV29-1 to TRBJ2-3; D is perhaps TRBD1 (6 bases). The germline V gene encodes CDR1 SQVTM and CDR2 ANQGSEA. V lost 2 bases and J lost 2, with 11 bases in between. CDR3 length: 14 amino acids. The CDR3 loop is CSVERTAYTDTQYF. For the CDR3, the DNA is TGCAGCGTTGAAAGGACAGCCTACACAGATACGCAGTATTTT.

This chain connects TRBV5-6 to TRBJ2-3; 15 bases match TRBD2. The CDR3 has 17 residues. Germline-derived CDR1 and CDR2 are SGHDT and YYEEEE. V lost 3 bases, J lost 4 bases, and 6 bases stayed unmatched. The CDR3 DNA follows: TGTGCCAGCAGCTGGGGACTAGCGGGAGGTATGCCAGATACGCAGTATTTT. Protein product: CASSWGLAGGMPDTQYF.

V usage is TRBV5-1 and J usage is TRBJ1-3; TRBD1 aligns across 9 bases. V shed 0 bases, J shed 2 bases, and the junction held 9 bases outside the gene matches. CDR1 and CDR2 from the germline V gene are SGHRS and YFSETQ. The CDR3 has 18 residues. As DNA, the CDR3 is TGCGCCAGCAGCTTGGCCTTAACCGGGACAGGGCCTGGAAACACCATATATTTT. It yields the protein CASSLALTGTGPGNTIYF. The whole variable domain, filled in from reference TRBV5-1 and TRBJ1-3, reads KAGVTQTPRYLIKTRGQQVTLSCSPISGHRSVSWYQQTPGQGLQFLFEYFSETQRNKGNFPGRFSGRQFSNSRSEMNVSTLELGDSALYLCASSLALTGTGPGNTIYFGEGSWLTVV.

The rearrangement links TRBV11-2 to TRBJ1-1; 7 nucleotides match TRBD1. This CDR3 has 16 amino acids. Germline-derived CDR1 and CDR2 are SGHAT and FQNNGV. V shed 5 bases and J 1 base; nucleotides not matched to a gene: 10. This CDR3 is CASSVIQGGGNTEAFF. In DNA, the CDR3 is TGTGCCAGCAGCGTGATCCAGGGGGGTGGGAACACTGAAGCTTTCTTT.

The V and J genes are TRBV5-5 and TRBJ1-1; D is perhaps TRBD1 (5 bases). Germline-derived CDR1 and CDR2 are SGHKS and YYEKEE (reference sequence). The CDR3 has 16 residues. V was cut by 0 bases and J by 4 bases, with 16 bases left in between. CDR3 amino acids: CASSLAYGAGGTEAFF. The CDR3 nucleotides are TGTGCCAGCAGCTTGGCCTACGGGGCCGGGGGCACTGAAGCTTTCTTT.

The chain uses TRBV18 and TRBJ1-1; the match to TRBD1 covers 7 bases. This CDR3 comprises 13 residues. CDR1 KGHSH and CDR2 LQKENI come from the germline V gene. J gave up 6 bases and V 5 bases, and 6 bases lay outside the gene matches. The CDR3 sequence is CASSSDREAEAFF. CDR3 in DNA: TGTGCCAGCTCATCAGACAGGGAGGCTGAAGCTTTCTTT.

This chain uses TRBV29-1 with TRBJ2-2; 7 nucleotides align to TRBD2. Per the germline V gene, CDR1 is SQVTM and CDR2 is ANQGSEA. With V trimmed by 4 bases and J by 3 bases, 20 bases remained unmatched. CDR3 length equals 19 residues. The DNA of the CDR3 is TGCAGCGTTGGAGGTGGGCGGGAGAGAGGCGCCGGTGACACCGGGGAGCTGTTTTTT. Its translation is CSVGGGRERGAGDTGELFF.

The chain recombines TRBV18 with TRBJ1-1, with D perhaps TRBD1 (5 bases). This CDR3 region has 11 residues. CDR1 and CDR2 (germline): KGHSH, LQKENI. Trimming removed 6 bases from V and 6 bases from J, with 8 bases in between. The CDR3 protein is CASSETAEAFF. The CDR3 DNA sequence: TGTGCCAGCTCCGAGACAGCTGAAGCTTTCTTT.

Only a few counts were recorded for this clone. The chain employs TRBV28 and TRBJ1-5; D is ambiguous. Germline CDR1 reads MDHEN; CDR2 reads SYDVKM. There are 15 residues in the CDR3. V gave up 4 bases and J gave up 1 base, with 11 bases separating them. CDR3 residues: CASSWGARSNQPQHF. The CDR3 DNA reads TGTGCCAGCAGTTGGGGAGCGAGGAGCAATCAGCCCCAGCATTTT.

V usage is TRBV30 and J usage is TRBJ2-3; no firm D call. In germline, CDR1 is GTSNPN, CDR2 SVGIG (reference sequence). This CDR3 contains 14 residues. V was pared by 1 base and J by 2 bases, with 10 bases between. As DNA, the CDR3 is TGTGCCTGGAGTGAAGAACCCGTCACAGATACGCAGTATTTT. Its protein is CAWSEEPVTDTQYF.